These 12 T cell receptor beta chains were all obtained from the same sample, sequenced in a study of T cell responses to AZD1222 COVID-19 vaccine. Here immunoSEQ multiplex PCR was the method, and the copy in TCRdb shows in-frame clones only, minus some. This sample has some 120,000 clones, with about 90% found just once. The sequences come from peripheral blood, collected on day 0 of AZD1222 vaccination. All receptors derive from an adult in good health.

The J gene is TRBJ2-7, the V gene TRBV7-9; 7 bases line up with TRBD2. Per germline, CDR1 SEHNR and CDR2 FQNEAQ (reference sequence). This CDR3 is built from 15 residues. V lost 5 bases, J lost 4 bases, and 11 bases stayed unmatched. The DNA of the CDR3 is TGTGCCAGCAGCCCTCCCTCCGGGGGGATGTACGAGCAGTACTTC. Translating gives CASSPPSGGMYEQYF.

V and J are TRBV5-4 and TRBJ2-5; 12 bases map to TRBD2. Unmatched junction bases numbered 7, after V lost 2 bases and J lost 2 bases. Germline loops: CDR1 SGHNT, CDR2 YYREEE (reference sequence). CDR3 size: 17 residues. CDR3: CASSLRPLAGGQETQYF. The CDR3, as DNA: TGTGCCAGCAGCTTACGCCCCCTAGCGGGGGGGCAAGAGACCCAGTACTTC. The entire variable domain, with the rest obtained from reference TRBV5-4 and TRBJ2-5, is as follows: ETGVTQSPTHLIKTRGQQVTLRCSSQSGHNTVSWYQQALGQGPQFIFQYYREEENGRGNFPPRFSGLQFPNYSSELNVNALELDDSALYLCASSLRPLAGGQETQYFGPGTRLLVL.

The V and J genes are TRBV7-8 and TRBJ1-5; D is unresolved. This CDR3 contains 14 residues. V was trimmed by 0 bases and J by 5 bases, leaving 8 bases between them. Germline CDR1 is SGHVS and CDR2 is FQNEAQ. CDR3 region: CASSLALGDQPQHF. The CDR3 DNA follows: TGTGCCAGCAGCTTAGCGCTAGGAGATCAGCCCCAGCATTTT.

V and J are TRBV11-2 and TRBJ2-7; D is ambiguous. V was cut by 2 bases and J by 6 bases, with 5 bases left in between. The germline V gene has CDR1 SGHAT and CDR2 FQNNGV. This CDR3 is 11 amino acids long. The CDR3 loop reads CASSLNAEQYF. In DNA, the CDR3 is TGTGCCAGCAGCTTAAATGCCGAGCAGTACTTC.

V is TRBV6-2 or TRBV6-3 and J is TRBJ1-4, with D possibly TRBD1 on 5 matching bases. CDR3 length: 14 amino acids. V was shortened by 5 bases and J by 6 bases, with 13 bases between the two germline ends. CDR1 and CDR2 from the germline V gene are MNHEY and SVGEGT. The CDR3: CASSQGTYYEKLFF. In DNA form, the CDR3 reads TGTGCCAGCAGTCAAGGGACCTACTATGAAAAACTGTTTTTT.

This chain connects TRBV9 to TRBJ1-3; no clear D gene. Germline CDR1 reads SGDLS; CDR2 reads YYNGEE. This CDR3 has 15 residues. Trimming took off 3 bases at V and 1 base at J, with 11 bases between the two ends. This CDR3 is CASSGDGLSGNTIYF. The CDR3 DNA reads TGTGCCAGCAGCGGCGACGGGCTGTCTGGAAACACCATATATTTT. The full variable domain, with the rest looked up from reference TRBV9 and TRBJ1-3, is DSGVTQTPKHLITATGQRVTLRCSPRSGDLSVYWYQQSLDQGLQFLIQYYNGEERAKGNILERFSAQQFPDLHSELNLSSLELGDSALYFCASSGDGLSGNTIYFGEGSWLTVV.

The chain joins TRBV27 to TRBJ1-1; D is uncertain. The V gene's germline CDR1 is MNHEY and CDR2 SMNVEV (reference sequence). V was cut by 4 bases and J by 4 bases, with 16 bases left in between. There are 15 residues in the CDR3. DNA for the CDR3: TGTGCCAGCAGTTCCCCGACGGGCGTGCGCACTGAAGCTTTCTTT. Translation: CASSSPTGVRTEAFF.

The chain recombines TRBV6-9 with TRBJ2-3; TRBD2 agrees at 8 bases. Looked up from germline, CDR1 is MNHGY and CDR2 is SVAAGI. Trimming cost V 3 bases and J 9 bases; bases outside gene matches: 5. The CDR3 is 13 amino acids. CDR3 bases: TGTGCCAGCAGTTACGGGACTAGTGGCACGCAGTATTTT. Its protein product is CASSYGTSGTQYF.

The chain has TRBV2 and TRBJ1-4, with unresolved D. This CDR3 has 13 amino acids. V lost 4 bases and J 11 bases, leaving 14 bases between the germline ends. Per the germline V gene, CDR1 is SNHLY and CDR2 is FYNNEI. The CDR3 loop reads CASSGRLMVKLFF. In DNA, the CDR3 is TGTGCCAGCAGTGGACGGTTGATGGTGAAACTGTTTTTT.

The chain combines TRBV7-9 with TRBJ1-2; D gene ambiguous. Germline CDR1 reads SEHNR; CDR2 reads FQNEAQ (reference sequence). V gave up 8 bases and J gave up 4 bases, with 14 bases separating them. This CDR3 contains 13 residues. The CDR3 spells CASGGLLGYGYTF. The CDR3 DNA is TGTGCCAGCGGCGGACTGTTGGGCTATGGCTACACCTTC. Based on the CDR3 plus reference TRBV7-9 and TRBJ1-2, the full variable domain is DTGVSQNPRHKITKRGQNVTFRCDPISEHNRLYWYRQTLGQGPEFLTYFQNEAQLEKSRLLSDRFSAERPKGSFSTLEIQRTEQGDSAMYLCASGGLLGYGYTFGSGTRLTVV.

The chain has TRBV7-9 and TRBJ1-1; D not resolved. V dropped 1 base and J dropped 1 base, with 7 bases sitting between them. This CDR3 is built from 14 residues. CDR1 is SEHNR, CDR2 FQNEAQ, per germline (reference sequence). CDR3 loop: CASSLEIENTEAFF. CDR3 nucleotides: TGTGCCAGCAGCTTAGAGATAGAGAACACTGAAGCTTTCTTT.

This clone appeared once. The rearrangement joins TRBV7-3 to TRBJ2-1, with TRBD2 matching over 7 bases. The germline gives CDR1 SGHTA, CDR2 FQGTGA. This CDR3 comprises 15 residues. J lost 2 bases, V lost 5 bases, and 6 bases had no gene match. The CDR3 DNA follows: TGTGCCAGCAGCCCCCCGGGGGGAACCTACAATGAGCAGTTCTTC. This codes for CASSPPGGTYNEQFF.